Below, 13 T cell receptor beta chains from the same sample are listed, as sequenced in a study of T cell repertoires in cytomegalovirus infection. TCRdb re-analysed the reads in MiXCR, keeping a single row per CDR3 protein. This sample yields hundreds of thousands of distinct CDR3 sequences, of which approximately 25% are seen a single time; 7.5% to 9% belongs to the top ten. The sample comprised CD8+ T cells from PBMCs. Source of these receptors: a human donor in good health (CMV status not recorded). Some clones in this sample may be carry-over from other donors' samples.

Notes on this clonotype: A single base separates this from a much larger clone, so it may be a read error. CDR3 protein: CVSSPGDFGQPEAFF. DNA of the CDR3: TGTGTCAGCAGCCCTGGGGACTTTGGACAGCCTGAAGCTTTCTTT. The chain carries TRBV28 and TRBJ1-1; TRBD1 is a possible D gene (6 bases). Germline V gene lookup returns CDR1 MDHEN and CDR2 SYDVKM. The CDR3 consists of 15 residues.

At least ten counts were recorded for this clonotype. One junction end disagrees with the germline gene, perhaps due to a read error. The chain combines TRBV7-7 with TRBJ2-1; the match to TRBD2 covers 7 bases. The CDR3 is 16 amino acids. Germline V gene lookup returns CDR1 SSHAT and CDR2 FNYEAQ (reference sequence). The CDR3 DNA is TGTGCTAGCAGCGCAGGAGGGGCTCGCGGGGGCAATGAGCAGTTCTTC. Residues: CASSAGGARGGNEQFF. The whole variable domain, filled in from reference TRBV7-7 and TRBJ2-1, reads GAGVSQSPRYKVTKRGQDVTLRCDPISSHATLYWYQQALGQGPEFLTYFNYEAQPDKSGLPSDRFSAERPEGSISTLTIQRTEQRDSAMYRCASSAGGARGGNEQFFGPGTRLTVL.

This clonotype has a handful of counts. The chain is built from TRBV20-1 and TRBJ2-7, with a possible D match to TRBD2 (5 bases). The CDR3 has 12 residues. Germline CDR1 and CDR2: DFQATT and SNEGSKA (reference sequence). V was trimmed by 6 bases and J by 2 bases, leaving 11 bases between them. CDR3 DNA: TGCAGTGCCAGCGGCCGGACCTACGAGCAGTACTTC. This gives the protein CSASGRTYEQYF.

The chain employs TRBV6-2 or TRBV6-3 and TRBJ2-7; TRBD2 matches 7 bases. J gave up 2 bases and V 2 bases, and 21 bases lay outside the gene matches. This CDR3 region has 20 residues. The V gene's germline CDR1 is MNHEY and CDR2 SVGEGT. The CDR3 DNA sequence: TGTGCCAGCAGTTACAGGCTTGATAGGGTATCGCTAGCGGAACCCTACGAGCAGTACTTC. It yields the protein CASSYRLDRVSLAEPYEQYF.

The chain carries TRBV15 and TRBJ2-3, with D possibly TRBD2 on 7 matching bases. Germline values: CDR1 LNHNV, CDR2 YYDKDF (reference sequence). This CDR3 comprises 14 residues. V was clipped by 2 bases and J by 4 bases, with 10 bases between them. CDR3 DNA sequence: TGTGCCACCAGCAGACTCGGGGGGCCAGATACGCAGTATTTT. Residues: CATSRLGGPDTQYF.

This clonotype was seen a handful of times. The chain links TRBV19 to TRBJ2-5, with 7 bases aligning to TRBD2. CDR3 size: 16 residues. V lost 1 base, J lost 5 bases, and 10 bases stayed unmatched. The germline V gene has CDR1 LNHDA and CDR2 SQIVND (reference sequence). CDR3 region: CASSIGYGLDLETQYF. CDR3 bases: TGTGCCAGTAGTATAGGATATGGACTAGATCTGGAGACCCAGTACTTC. Full variable domain (rest looked up from reference TRBV19 and TRBJ2-5): DGGITQSPKYLFRKEGQNVTLSCEQNLNHDAMYWYRQDPGQGLRLIYYSQIVNDFQKGDIAEGYSVSREKKESFPLTVTSAQKNPTAFYLCASSIGYGLDLETQYFGPGTRLLVL.

The chain has TRBV12-5 and TRBJ2-4; 8 nucleotides agree with TRBD1. Trimming removed 5 bases from V and 10 bases from J; junction bases left unmatched: 13. The length of the CDR3 is 15 residues. CDR1 and CDR2 from the germline V gene are LGHNT and FRNRAP. The DNA for the CDR3 is TGTGCTAGTGGTCCCTCCGGGACAGGTAAACCGATTCAGTACTTC. Amino acid sequence: CASGPSGTGKPIQYF. Supplemented by reference TRBV12-5 and TRBJ2-4, the full variable domain reads DARVTQTPRHKVTEMGQEVTMRCQPILGHNTVFWYRQTMMQGLELLAYFRNRAPLDDSGMPKDRFSAEMPDATLATLKIQPSEPRDSAVYFCASGPSGTGKPIQYFGAGTRLSVL.

This chain connects TRBV2 to TRBJ2-3; D unclear. The CDR3 extends over 13 amino acids. Germline values: CDR1 SNHLY, CDR2 FYNNEI. The V gene lost 3 bases and the J gene lost 5 bases, with 9 bases spanning the gap. CDR3 nucleotides: TGTGCCAGCAGTGATTTTAACGAAGATACGCAGTATTTT. It codes for CASSDFNEDTQYF.

This clonotype was seen many times. This chain joins TRBV27 and TRBJ1-5, with a possible D match to TRBD1 (6 bases). The CDR3 has 13 amino acids. Trimming stripped 8 bases from V and 4 bases from J, with 12 bases between. CDR1 and CDR2 (germline): MNHEY, SMNVEV (reference sequence). The CDR3 coding sequence is TGTGCCAGCTGTAGGAGGGGGAATCAGCCCCAGCATTTT. Encoded protein: CASCRRGNQPQHF.

This clonotype was seen ten or more times. CDR3 DNA: TGTGCCAGCAGCCAGCGGAACGTCGGGGCGGCTAATGAAAAACTGTTTTTT. Amino acid sequence: CASSQRNVGAANEKLFF. This chain connects TRBV7-6 to TRBJ1-4, with D possibly being TRBD1 (5 bases). Trimming cost V 5 bases and J 3 bases, with 19 bases left between them. This CDR3 has 17 residues. The germline V gene has CDR1 SGHVS and CDR2 FNYEAQ.

V and J are TRBV6-4 and TRBJ1-2, with D uncertain. CDR1 MRHNA and CDR2 SNTAGT come from the germline V gene. The CDR3 runs 14 residues. V lost 0 bases and J 8 bases, leaving 13 bases between the germline ends. As DNA, the CDR3 is TGTGCCAGCAGTGACTCGAGCACACCCGGCGGCTACACCTTC. Amino acid sequence: CASSDSSTPGGYTF.

This chain joins TRBV24-1 and TRBJ2-2; 10 positions agree with TRBD1. V shed 4 bases and J 3 bases; nucleotides not matched to a gene: 4. This CDR3 comprises 16 residues. Per germline, CDR1 KGHDR and CDR2 SFDVKD. CDR3 region: CATSDPGTGDTGELFF. CDR3 coding DNA: TGTGCCACCAGTGACCCCGGGACAGGGGACACCGGGGAGCTGTTTTTT.

There are a few counts of this clonotype. The chain uses TRBV6-5 and TRBJ2-2; weak D call: TRBD2 (5 bases). From germline, CDR1 is MNHEY and CDR2 SVGAGI. V was shortened by 6 bases and J by 7 bases, with 12 bases between the two germline ends. CDR3 size: 13 residues. The CDR3 region has the DNA TGTGCCAGCAGATCAGAGGGAGACGGGGAGCTGTTTTTT. It translates to CASRSEGDGELFF.